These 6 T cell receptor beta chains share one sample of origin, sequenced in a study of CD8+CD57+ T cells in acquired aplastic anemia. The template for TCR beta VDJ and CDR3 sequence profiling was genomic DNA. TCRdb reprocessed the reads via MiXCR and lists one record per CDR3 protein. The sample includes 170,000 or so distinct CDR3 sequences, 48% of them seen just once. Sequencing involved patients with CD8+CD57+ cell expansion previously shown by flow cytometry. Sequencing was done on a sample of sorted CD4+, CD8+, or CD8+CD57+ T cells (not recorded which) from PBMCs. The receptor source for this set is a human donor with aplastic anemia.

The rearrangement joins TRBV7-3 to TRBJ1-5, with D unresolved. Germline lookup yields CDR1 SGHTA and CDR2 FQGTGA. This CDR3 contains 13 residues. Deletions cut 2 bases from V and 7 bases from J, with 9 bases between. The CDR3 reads CASSLSEVQPQHF. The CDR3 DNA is TGTGCCAGCAGCTTATCGGAGGTGCAGCCCCAGCATTTT.

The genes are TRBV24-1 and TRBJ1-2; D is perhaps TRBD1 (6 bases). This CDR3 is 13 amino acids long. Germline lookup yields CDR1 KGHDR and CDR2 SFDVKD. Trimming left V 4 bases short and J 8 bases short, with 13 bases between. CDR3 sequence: CATSEQNRVGYTF. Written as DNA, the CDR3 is TGTGCCACCAGTGAACAGAACAGGGTAGGCTACACCTTC.

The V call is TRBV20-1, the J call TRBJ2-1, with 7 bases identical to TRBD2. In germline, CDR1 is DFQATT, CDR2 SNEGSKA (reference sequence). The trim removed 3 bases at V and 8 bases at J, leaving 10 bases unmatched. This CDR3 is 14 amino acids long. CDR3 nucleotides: TGCAGTGCTAGCGTTATGAGGGAGGGTCATGAGCAGTTCTTC. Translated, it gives CSASVMREGHEQFF.

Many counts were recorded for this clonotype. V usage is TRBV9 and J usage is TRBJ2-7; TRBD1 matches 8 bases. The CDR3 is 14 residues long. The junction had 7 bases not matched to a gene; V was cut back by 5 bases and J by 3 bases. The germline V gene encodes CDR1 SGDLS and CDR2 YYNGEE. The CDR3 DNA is TGTGCCAGCAGTGTTGGGACAGGCCTCTACGAGCAGTACTTC. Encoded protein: CASSVGTGLYEQYF.

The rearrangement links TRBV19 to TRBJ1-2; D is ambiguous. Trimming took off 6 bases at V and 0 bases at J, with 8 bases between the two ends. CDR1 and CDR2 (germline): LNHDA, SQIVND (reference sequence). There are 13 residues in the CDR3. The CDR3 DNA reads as TGTGCCAGTAGCCGGACTCCTAACTATGGCTACACCTTC. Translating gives CASSRTPNYGYTF.

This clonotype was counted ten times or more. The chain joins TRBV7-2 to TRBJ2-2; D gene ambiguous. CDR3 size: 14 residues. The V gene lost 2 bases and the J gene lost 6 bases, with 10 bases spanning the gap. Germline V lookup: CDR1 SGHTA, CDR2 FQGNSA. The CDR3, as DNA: TGTGCCAGCAGCTTACTGAAAGGATCCGGGGAGCTGTTTTTT. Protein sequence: CASSLLKGSGELFF.